This T cell receptor beta chain was captured in a study of cytomegalovirus exposure and HLA in healthy donors. Regarding the study as a whole: Some V segments could not be told apart, so they were left out, TRBV6-2 and TRBV6-3 among them. A classifier reportedly called cytomegalovirus status with high sensitivity and specificity. In a later analysis, specific HLA alleles were associated with over 15,000 TCR beta sequences at a 0.05 false discovery rate. Whilst most TCR sequences proved rare, a subset of public TCRs occurred across many donors.

With V trimmed by 2 bases and J by 8 bases, 7 bases remained unmatched. The germline CDR1 and CDR2 sequences are GTSNPN and SVGIG (reference sequence). The CDR3 extends over 14 amino acids. This clone was found once. Its specificity is unknown. The PCR contained 60 Vbeta and 13 Jbeta primers. The repertoire was sequenced with immunoSEQ multiplex PCR; TCRdb's copy has only in-frame clones and lacks some. The table includes around 210,000 clones, more than 70% detected once. This sequence originates from a boy aged 5-17 years in good health and CMV-seronegative. Sample: PBMCs. The chain has TRBV30 and TRBJ1-4, with TRBD1 matching over 8 bases. CDR3 in amino acids: CAWSKDRAGEKLFF. For the CDR3, the DNA is TGTGCCTGGAGTAAGGACAGGGCGGGAGAAAAACTGTTTTTT.